These 27 T cell receptor beta chains share one sample of origin, sequenced in a study of spatial heterogeneity in lung cancer. The time point was: sample taken at primary tumor resection. A single record per CDR3 protein comes from TCRdb applying MiXCR to the 5' RACE reads. The sample holds about 3,100 distinct CDR3 sequences, around 8% seen once. Findings and caveats of the study: The study found that expanded intratumoral alpha and beta TCR counts tracked tumor mutation counts.

These receptors have no identified antigens. Sequenced material: lung tumor tissue, taken at surgery. Source of these receptors: a male donor with early-stage non-small cell lung cancer.

By sample share, this clonotype is medium-sized (0.01 to 0.1%). The genes are TRBV24-1 and TRBJ2-2, with D perhaps TRBD1 (7 bases). This CDR3 is 16 amino acids long. Germline CDR1 and CDR2: KGHDR and SFDVKD. V gave up 10 bases and J gave up 5 bases, with 22 bases separating them. CDR3 region: CATGGQLGEETGELFF. CDR3 bases: TGTGCCACGGGGGGACAGCTAGGCGAGGAAACCGGGGAGCTGTTTTTT.

By sample share, this clonotype is medium-sized (0.01 to 0.1%). The J gene is TRBJ2-3, the V gene TRBV7-2; D not certain. The CDR3 sequence is 15 residues long. V was cut by 5 bases and J by 1 base, with 13 bases left in between. Germline loops: CDR1 SGHTA, CDR2 FQGNSA. CDR3 region: CASSPSASGTDTQYF. In DNA form, the CDR3 reads TGTGCCAGCAGCCCAAGCGCATCCGGCACAGATACGCAGTATTTT.

This clonotype was observed at least ten times. The chain combines TRBV18 with TRBJ1-2, with TRBD1 matching 9 bases. Trimming at V came to 5 bases and at J to 4 bases, leaving 5 bases not matched to a gene. Germline V gene data show CDR1 as KGHSH and CDR2 as LQKENI. The CDR3 length is 14 residues. DNA of the CDR3: TGTGCCAGCTCAACCATGGGACAGGGCTATGGCTACACCTTC. Its protein is CASSTMGQGYGYTF.

This clonotype is judged medium-sized. The V gene is TRBV5-5, the J gene TRBJ1-5; no firm D call. The CDR3 contains 13 residues. The germline V gene has CDR1 SGHKS and CDR2 YYEKEE (reference sequence). Trimming removed 1 base from V and 5 bases from J, with 7 bases in between. The CDR3 nucleotides are TGTGCCAGCAGCTTGAGTGGGGATCAGCCCCAGCATTTT. This translates into CASSLSGDQPQHF.

The chain couples TRBV27 to TRBJ1-6, with D perhaps matching TRBD1 (6 bases). This CDR3 region has 16 residues. With 5 bases removed from V and 5 bases from J, the gap between germline ends came to 16 bases. Germline lookup yields CDR1 MNHEY and CDR2 SMNVEV (reference sequence). CDR3 coding DNA: TGTGCCAGCAGTCTAGAGGGGGGCGGAAATAATTCACCCCTCCACTTT. It is translated as CASSLEGGGNNSPLHF.

This clonotype was counted ten times or more. This chain uses TRBV19 with TRBJ1-2; D gene uncertain. Germline V gene sequence: CDR1 LNHDA, CDR2 SQIVND (reference sequence). Trimming took 3 bases from V and 9 from J, leaving 17 bases between them. The CDR3 has 14 residues. The CDR3 nucleotides read TGTGCCAGTAGTATTGCGGCTAGTCCTCCCAGCTACACCTTC. The encoded protein is CASSIAASPPSYTF. The full variable domain, in which reference TRBV19 and TRBJ1-2 provide the parts outside the CDR3, is DGGITQSPKYLFRKEGQNVTLSCEQNLNHDAMYWYRQDPGQGLRLIYYSQIVNDFQKGDIAEGYSVSREKKESFPLTVTSAQKNPTAFYLCASSIAASPPSYTFGSGTRLTVV.

The chain is built from TRBV27 and TRBJ2-7; a possible D gene is TRBD1 (6 bases). V gave up 3 bases and J gave up 2 bases, with 8 bases separating them. Germline V gene lookup returns CDR1 MNHEY and CDR2 SMNVEV (reference sequence). This CDR3 comprises 13 residues. The CDR3 DNA reads as TGTGCCAGCAGTTTGTCAGGGGCCTACGAGCAGTACTTC. It is translated as CASSLSGAYEQYF.

The chain is built from TRBV6-6 and TRBJ1-1; 11 bases map to TRBD1. The V segment lost 5 bases and the J segment 0 bases; nucleotides outside the gene matches: 5. Germline V gives CDR1 MNHNY, CDR2 SVGAGI (reference sequence). The CDR3 has 16 residues. CDR3 sequence reads: CASSRRTGGLNTEAFF. DNA of the CDR3: TGTGCCAGCAGTAGAAGGACAGGGGGCTTGAACACTGAAGCTTTCTTT.

This clonotype was found many times. The CDR3 here is CASRAGQGGAEAFF. The CDR3 DNA reads TGTGCCAGCAGGGCAGGACAGGGCGGCGCTGAAGCTTTCTTT. The V and J genes are TRBV12-3 or TRBV12-4 and TRBJ1-1; 8 positions agree with TRBD1. The V gene end was trimmed by 6 bases and the J gene end by 6 bases; junction bases not matched to a gene: 9. This CDR3 region has 14 residues.

This clonotype is labeled medium-sized. This chain joins TRBV4-3 and TRBJ2-1; 7 bases align to TRBD1. Germline loops: CDR1 LGHNA, CDR2 YSLEER. This CDR3 spans 16 amino acids. V dropped 3 bases and J dropped 2; count of bases not matched to a gene: 7. CDR3 amino acids: CASSHGRGGPYNEQFF. The CDR3 DNA follows: TGCGCCAGCAGCCATGGACGAGGGGGCCCCTACAATGAGCAGTTCTTC.

This clonotype was counted many times. The chain recombines TRBV18 with TRBJ2-1; perhaps D is TRBD1 or TRBD2 (5 bases each). Between the trimmed V and J ends, which lost 3 bases and 1 base, there was a span of 10 bases. Germline V gives CDR1 KGHSH, CDR2 LQKENI. This CDR3 is built from 15 residues. The CDR3 DNA reads TGTGCCAGCTCACCCGGGACCGAGTCCTACAATGAGCAGTTCTTC. Translated, it gives CASSPGTESYNEQFF. The variable domain in full, with the rest retrieved from reference TRBV18 and TRBJ2-1, is NAGVMQNPRHLVRRRGQEARLRCSPMKGHSHVYWYRQLPEEGLKFMVYLQKENIIDESGMPKERFSAEFPKEGPSILRIQQVVRGDSAAYFCASSPGTESYNEQFFGPGTRLTVL.

This clonotype is termed medium-sized. DNA for the CDR3: TGTGCCAGCAGCTTGGGTCAGGGTAGCAATCAGCCCCAGCATTTT. It yields the protein CASSLGQGSNQPQHF. J is TRBJ1-5 and V is TRBV5-6; D might be TRBD1 (5 bases). The V gene lost 0 bases and the J gene lost 0 bases, with 7 bases spanning the gap. The CDR3 consists of 15 residues. Germline lookup yields CDR1 SGHDT and CDR2 YYEEEE.

The sample holds many counts of this clonotype. The genes are TRBV28 and TRBJ1-6, with D possibly matching TRBD1 (5 bases). The germline V gene has CDR1 MDHEN and CDR2 SYDVKM. V dropped 6 bases and J dropped 7 bases, with 13 bases sitting between them. The CDR3 totals 14 residues. The CDR3 DNA is TGTGCCAGCAGATCCGGGGCCCTAAATTCACCCCTCCACTTT. Its protein is CASRSGALNSPLHF.

This clonotype was counted between two and nine times. A read error may account for a junction end that differs from germline. The genes are TRBV28 and TRBJ2-7, with no clear D. Germline CDR1 and CDR2: MDHEN and SYDVKM. CDR3 length equals 14 residues. In nucleotides, the CDR3 is TGTGTCAGCCGTCCGGTCGACACCGTTCACGAGCAGTACTTC. It yields the protein CVSRPVDTVHEQYF.

This clonotype has only a few counts. The J gene is TRBJ2-7, the V gene TRBV18; D may be TRBD2 (6 bases). Germline V gives CDR1 KGHSH, CDR2 LQKENI. The CDR3 loop spans 12 amino acids. Trimming shortened V by 3 bases and J by 6 bases, and 9 bases separated the two germline ends. The chain's CDR3 is CASSPGGSEQYF. The DNA of the CDR3 is TGTGCCAGCTCACCCGGGGGTAGCGAGCAGTACTTC.

The chain joins TRBV7-6 to TRBJ2-2; D is uncertain. Germline CDR1 is SGHVS and CDR2 is FNYEAQ. Trimming took 2 bases from V and 5 from J, leaving 6 bases between them. This CDR3 has 13 amino acids. In DNA form, the CDR3 reads TGTGCCAGCAGCTTATTCGCTACCGGGGAGCTGTTTTTT. Protein product: CASSLFATGELFF.

By sample fraction, this clonotype is medium-sized (0.01 to 0.1%). The chain recombines TRBV6-1 with TRBJ1-3, with D unclear. CDR1 and CDR2 (germline): MNHNS, SASEGT. CDR3 length equals 15 residues. Trimming shortened V by 3 bases and J by 0 bases, and 9 bases separated the two germline ends. The DNA of the CDR3 is TGTGCCAGCAGTGAGCAAACCCTCTCTGGAAACACCATATATTTT. This encodes CASSEQTLSGNTIYF.

By sample share, this clonotype is medium-sized. The chain employs TRBV28 and TRBJ2-7; 7 bases align to TRBD2. The germline gives CDR1 MDHEN, CDR2 SYDVKM. V was clipped by 4 bases and J by 3 bases; unmatched bases: 15. The CDR3 has 17 residues. The CDR3 loop is CASSSHLSRREGYEQYF. DNA of the CDR3: TGTGCCAGCAGTTCCCACCTCTCCCGCAGGGAGGGCTACGAGCAGTACTTC.

This clonotype was detected many times. The chain carries TRBV7-2 and TRBJ2-1; D call uncertain. The CDR3 has 19 residues. Between the trimmed V and J ends, which lost 1 base and 0 bases, there was a span of 19 bases. In germline, CDR1 is SGHTA, CDR2 FQGNSA. CDR3 amino acids: CASSLESVWQRFSYNEQFF. For the CDR3, the DNA is TGTGCCAGCAGCTTAGAATCGGTCTGGCAGAGATTCTCCTACAATGAGCAGTTCTTC.

This clonotype is labeled as medium-sized. CDR3 bases: TGTGCCAGCAGCTTAACGGGGGCAGGAGTCGTCGATGAGCAGTTCTTC. Translation: CASSLTGAGVVDEQFF. The V call is TRBV7-9, the J call TRBJ2-1; D tentatively reads TRBD1 or TRBD2 (6 bases each). Germline lookup yields CDR1 SEHNR and CDR2 FQNEAQ (reference sequence). V lost 2 bases, J lost 8 bases, and 19 bases lay in between. The CDR3 runs to 16 residues. Drawing the rest from reference TRBV7-9 and TRBJ2-1, the complete variable domain is DTGVSQNPRHKITKRGQNVTFRCDPISEHNRLYWYRQTLGQGPEFLTYFQNEAQLEKSRLLSDRFSAERPKGSFSTLEIQRTEQGDSAMYLCASSLTGAGVVDEQFFGPGTRLTVL.

This clonotype is medium-sized (0.01 to 0.1%) in the sample. The rearrangement uses TRBV28 and TRBJ2-7; D may be TRBD2 (6 bases). Trimming stripped 2 bases from V and 3 bases from J, with 11 bases between. This CDR3 comprises 14 residues. Germline-derived CDR1 and CDR2 are MDHEN and SYDVKM. CDR3 in DNA: TGTGCCAGCAGTTTAGCGGGACTTCACTACGAGCAGTACTTC. Translating gives CASSLAGLHYEQYF.

This clonotype was seen at least ten times. The chain uses TRBV28 and TRBJ1-1; D might be TRBD1 (6 bases). There are 14 residues in the CDR3. V was shortened by 6 bases and J by 3 bases, with 14 bases between the two germline ends. Germline V gene data show CDR1 as MDHEN and CDR2 as SYDVKM. The CDR3 spells CASRSGGGYTEAFF. The CDR3 DNA reads as TGTGCCAGCAGGTCGGGGGGGGGCTACACTGAAGCTTTCTTT.

Ten or more counts support this clonotype. The chain carries TRBV5-4 and TRBJ2-3; D gene ambiguous. The CDR3 is made up of 14 amino acids. The V end was cut by 4 bases, the J end by 3 bases, with 12 bases between. The V gene's germline CDR1 is SGHNT and CDR2 YYREEE (reference sequence). The CDR3 bases are TGTGCCAGCAGCCCGGAGTGGGGAACAGATACGCAGTATTTT. Amino acids: CASSPEWGTDTQYF.

A few counts support this clonotype. The chain employs TRBV6-5 and TRBJ1-1; D unclear. CDR1 and CDR2 from the germline V gene are MNHEY and SVGAGI. The ends were cut back, 0 bases at V and 7 bases at J, with 12 bases in the middle. There are 14 residues in the CDR3. The CDR3: CASSYSGRQNEAFF. CDR3 DNA: TGTGCCAGCAGTTACTCAGGAAGGCAGAATGAAGCTTTCTTT.

The chain is built from TRBV29-1 and TRBJ2-1; D ambiguous. V shed 4 bases and J shed 5 bases, with 12 bases lying between them. The CDR3 runs to 13 residues. Germline lookup yields CDR1 SQVTM and CDR2 ANQGSEA. CDR3: CSVALFGNNEQFF. The DNA of the CDR3 is TGCAGCGTTGCCCTGTTTGGCAACAATGAGCAGTTCTTC.

This clonotype is medium-sized. CDR3 DNA sequence: TGTGCCAGCAGTTTTTCCGGACAGGGCCAGTTCTTC. It specifies CASSFSGQGQFF. The rearrangement uses TRBV12-3 or TRBV12-4 and TRBJ2-1, with 8 bases identical to TRBD1. The CDR3 covers 12 residues. Germline trimming cut 3 bases from V and 13 bases from J; bases unmatched to any gene: 5.

By share, this clonotype counts as medium-sized. The gene calls are TRBV2 and TRBJ1-4; 8 bases match TRBD1. Germline V lookup: CDR1 SNHLY, CDR2 FYNNEI. The CDR3 covers 14 residues. Trimming removed 6 bases from V and 5 bases from J; junction bases left unmatched: 5. As DNA, the CDR3 is TGTGCCAGCAGAGACAGGACAGGGAATGAAAAACTGTTTTTT. Translated: CASRDRTGNEKLFF.